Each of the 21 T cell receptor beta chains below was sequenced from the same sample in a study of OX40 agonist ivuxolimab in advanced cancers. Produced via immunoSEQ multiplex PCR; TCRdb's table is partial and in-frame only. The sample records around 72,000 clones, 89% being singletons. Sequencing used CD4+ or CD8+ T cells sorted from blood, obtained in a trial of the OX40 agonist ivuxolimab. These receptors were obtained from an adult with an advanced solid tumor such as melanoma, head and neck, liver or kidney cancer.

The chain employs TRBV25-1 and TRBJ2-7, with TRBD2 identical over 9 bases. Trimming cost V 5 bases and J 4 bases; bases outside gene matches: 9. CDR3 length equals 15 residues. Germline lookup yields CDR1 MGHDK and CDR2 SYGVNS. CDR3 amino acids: CASSSLLAGLYEQYF. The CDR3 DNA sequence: TGTGCCAGCAGTTCTCTACTAGCGGGCCTATACGAGCAGTACTTC.

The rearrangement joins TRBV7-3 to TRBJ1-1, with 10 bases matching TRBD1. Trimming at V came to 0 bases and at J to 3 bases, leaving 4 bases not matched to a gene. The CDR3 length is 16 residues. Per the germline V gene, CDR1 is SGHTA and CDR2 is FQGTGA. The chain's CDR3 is CASSLTVGTGDTEAFF. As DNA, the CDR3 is TGTGCCAGCAGCTTAACGGTCGGGACAGGGGACACTGAAGCTTTCTTT.

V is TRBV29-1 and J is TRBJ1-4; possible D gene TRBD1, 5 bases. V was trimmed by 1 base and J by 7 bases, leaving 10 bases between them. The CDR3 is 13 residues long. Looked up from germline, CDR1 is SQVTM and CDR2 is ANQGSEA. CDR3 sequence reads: CSVEGGGFEKLFF. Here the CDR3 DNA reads TGCAGCGTTGAAGGTGGGGGTTTTGAAAAACTGTTTTTT.

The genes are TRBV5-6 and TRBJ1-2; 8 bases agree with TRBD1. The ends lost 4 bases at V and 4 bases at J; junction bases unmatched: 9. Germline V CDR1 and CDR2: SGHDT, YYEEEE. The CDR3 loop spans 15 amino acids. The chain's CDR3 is CASSRPTDRAYGYTF. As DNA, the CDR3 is TGTGCCAGCAGCCGGCCTACGGACAGGGCCTATGGCTACACCTTC.

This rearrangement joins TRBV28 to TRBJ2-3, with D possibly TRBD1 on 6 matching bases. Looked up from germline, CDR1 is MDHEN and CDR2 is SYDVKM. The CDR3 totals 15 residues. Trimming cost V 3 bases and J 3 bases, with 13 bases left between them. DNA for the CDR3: TGTGCCAGCAGTTTGGGGGCAGGGTGGACAGATACGCAGTATTTT. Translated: CASSLGAGWTDTQYF.

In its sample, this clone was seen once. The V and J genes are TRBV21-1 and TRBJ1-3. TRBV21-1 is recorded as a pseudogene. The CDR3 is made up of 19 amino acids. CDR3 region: CASSKGRTRGGFSGNTIYF. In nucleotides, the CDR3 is TGTGCCAGCAGCAAAGGTCGGACTAGGGGGGGGTTCTCTGGAAACACCATATATTTT.

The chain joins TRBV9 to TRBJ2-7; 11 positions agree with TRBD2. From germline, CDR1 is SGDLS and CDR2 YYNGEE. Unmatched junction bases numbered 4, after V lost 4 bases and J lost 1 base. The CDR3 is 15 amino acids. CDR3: CASSPRLAGSYEQYF. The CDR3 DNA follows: TGTGCCAGCAGCCCTAGACTAGCGGGGTCCTACGAGCAGTACTTC. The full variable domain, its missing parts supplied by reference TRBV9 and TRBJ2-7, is DSGVTQTPKHLITATGQRVTLRCSPRSGDLSVYWYQQSLDQGLQFLIQYYNGEERAKGNILERFSAQQFPDLHSELNLSSLELGDSALYFCASSPRLAGSYEQYFGPGTRLTVT.

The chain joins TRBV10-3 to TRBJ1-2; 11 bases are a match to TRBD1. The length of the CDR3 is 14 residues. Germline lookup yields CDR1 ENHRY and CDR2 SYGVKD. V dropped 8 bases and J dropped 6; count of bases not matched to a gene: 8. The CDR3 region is CAIPRTGGLDGYTF. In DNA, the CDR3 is TGTGCCATCCCGAGGACAGGGGGCCTGGATGGCTACACCTTC.

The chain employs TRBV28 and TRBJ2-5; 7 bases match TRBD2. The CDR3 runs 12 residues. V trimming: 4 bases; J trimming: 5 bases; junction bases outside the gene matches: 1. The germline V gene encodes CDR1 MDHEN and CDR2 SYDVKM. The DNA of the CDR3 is TGTGCCAGCAGTTGGGGGGGGGAGACCCAGTACTTC. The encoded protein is CASSWGGETQYF.

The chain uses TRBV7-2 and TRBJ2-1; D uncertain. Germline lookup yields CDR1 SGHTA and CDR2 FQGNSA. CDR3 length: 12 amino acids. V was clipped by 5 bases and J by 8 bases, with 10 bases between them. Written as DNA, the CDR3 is TGTGCCAGCAGCCCTTTATGGCATGAGCAGTTCTTC. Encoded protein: CASSPLWHEQFF. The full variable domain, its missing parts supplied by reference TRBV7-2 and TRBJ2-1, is GAGVSQSPSNKVTEKGKDVELRCDPISGHTALYWYRQSLGQGLEFLIYFQGNSAPDKSGLPSDRFSAERTGGSVSTLTIQRTQQEDSAVYLCASSPLWHEQFFGPGTRLTVL.

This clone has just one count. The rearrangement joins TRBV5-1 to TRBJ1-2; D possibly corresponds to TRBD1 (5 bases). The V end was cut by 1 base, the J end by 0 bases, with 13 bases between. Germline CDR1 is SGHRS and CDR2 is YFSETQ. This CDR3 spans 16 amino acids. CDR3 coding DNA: TGCGCCAGCAGCTTGAGACTCACCAGGGCTAACTATGGCTACACCTTC. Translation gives CASSLRLTRANYGYTF.

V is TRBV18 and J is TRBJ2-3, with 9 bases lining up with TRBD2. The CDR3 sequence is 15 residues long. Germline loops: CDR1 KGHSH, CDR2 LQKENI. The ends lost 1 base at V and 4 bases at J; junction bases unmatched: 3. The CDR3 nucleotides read TGTGCCAGCTCACCACGACTAGCGGAATCAGATACGCAGTATTTT. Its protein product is CASSPRLAESDTQYF.

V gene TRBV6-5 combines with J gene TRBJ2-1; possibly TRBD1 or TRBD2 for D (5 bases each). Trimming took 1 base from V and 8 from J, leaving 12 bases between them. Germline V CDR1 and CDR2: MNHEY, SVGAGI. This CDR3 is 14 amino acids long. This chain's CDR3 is CASSYWGSADEQFF. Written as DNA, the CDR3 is TGTGCCAGCAGTTACTGGGGGAGCGCCGATGAGCAGTTCTTC.

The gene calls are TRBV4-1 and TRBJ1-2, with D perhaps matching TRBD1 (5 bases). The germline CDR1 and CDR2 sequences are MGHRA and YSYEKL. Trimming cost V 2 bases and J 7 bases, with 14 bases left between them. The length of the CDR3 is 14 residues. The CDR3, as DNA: TGCGCCAGCAGCCAACCGGGGGGTGAGGGTGGCTACACCTTC. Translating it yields CASSQPGGEGGYTF.

This CDR3 reads CASSLELAGGTDTQYF. CDR3 sequence (DNA): TGTGCCAGCAGCTTAGAACTAGCGGGAGGCACAGATACGCAGTATTTT. V usage is TRBV5-6 and J usage is TRBJ2-3; 11 positions match TRBD2. CDR1 and CDR2 from the germline V gene are SGHDT and YYEEEE. The V and J ends lost 2 bases and 1 base, in that order; junction bases with no gene match: 3. This CDR3 comprises 16 residues.

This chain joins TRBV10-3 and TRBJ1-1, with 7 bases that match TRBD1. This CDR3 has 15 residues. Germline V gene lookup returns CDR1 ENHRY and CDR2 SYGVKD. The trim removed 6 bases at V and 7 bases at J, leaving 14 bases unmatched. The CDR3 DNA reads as TGTGCCATCAGCCCCGGAGACAGGGTCTTTGGTGAAGCTTTCTTT. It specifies CAISPGDRVFGEAFF.

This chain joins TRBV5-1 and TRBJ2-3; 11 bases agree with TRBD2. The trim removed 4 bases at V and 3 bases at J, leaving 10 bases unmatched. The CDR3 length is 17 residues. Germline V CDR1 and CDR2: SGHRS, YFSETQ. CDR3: CASSQMTSGVSTDTQYF. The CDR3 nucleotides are TGCGCCAGCAGCCAAATGACTAGCGGGGTATCGACAGATACGCAGTATTTT. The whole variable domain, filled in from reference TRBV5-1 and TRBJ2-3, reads KAGVTQTPRYLIKTRGQQVTLSCSPISGHRSVSWYQQTPGQGLQFLFEYFSETQRNKGNFPGRFSGRQFSNSRSEMNVSTLELGDSALYLCASSQMTSGVSTDTQYFGPGTRLTVL.

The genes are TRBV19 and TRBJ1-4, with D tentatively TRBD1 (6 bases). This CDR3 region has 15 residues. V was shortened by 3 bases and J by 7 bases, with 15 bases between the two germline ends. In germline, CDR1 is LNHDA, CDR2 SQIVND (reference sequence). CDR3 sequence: CASSILGGAAEKLFF. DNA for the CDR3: TGTGCCAGTAGTATTCTGGGGGGCGCGGCTGAAAAACTGTTTTTT.

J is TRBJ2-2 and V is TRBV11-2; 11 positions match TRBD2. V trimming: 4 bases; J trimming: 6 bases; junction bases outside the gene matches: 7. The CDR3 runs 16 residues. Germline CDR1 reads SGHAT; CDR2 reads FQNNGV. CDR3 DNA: TGTGCCAGCAGCTCACCTAGCGGGGGGCTATCCGGGGAGCTGTTTTTT. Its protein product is CASSSPSGGLSGELFF.

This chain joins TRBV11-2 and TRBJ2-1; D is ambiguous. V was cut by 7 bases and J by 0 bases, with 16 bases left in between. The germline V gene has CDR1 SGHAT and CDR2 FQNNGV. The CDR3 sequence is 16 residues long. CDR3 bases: TGTGCCAGCATCCCACTGGGATCTTCCTCCTACAATGAGCAGTTCTTC. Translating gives CASIPLGSSSYNEQFF.

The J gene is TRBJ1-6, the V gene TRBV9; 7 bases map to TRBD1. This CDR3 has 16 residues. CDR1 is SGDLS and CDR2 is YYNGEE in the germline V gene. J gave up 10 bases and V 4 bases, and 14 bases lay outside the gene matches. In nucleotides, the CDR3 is TGTGCCAGCAGCCCTCGACAGGGATCCGGCCAATCACCCCTCCACTTT. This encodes CASSPRQGSGQSPLHF.